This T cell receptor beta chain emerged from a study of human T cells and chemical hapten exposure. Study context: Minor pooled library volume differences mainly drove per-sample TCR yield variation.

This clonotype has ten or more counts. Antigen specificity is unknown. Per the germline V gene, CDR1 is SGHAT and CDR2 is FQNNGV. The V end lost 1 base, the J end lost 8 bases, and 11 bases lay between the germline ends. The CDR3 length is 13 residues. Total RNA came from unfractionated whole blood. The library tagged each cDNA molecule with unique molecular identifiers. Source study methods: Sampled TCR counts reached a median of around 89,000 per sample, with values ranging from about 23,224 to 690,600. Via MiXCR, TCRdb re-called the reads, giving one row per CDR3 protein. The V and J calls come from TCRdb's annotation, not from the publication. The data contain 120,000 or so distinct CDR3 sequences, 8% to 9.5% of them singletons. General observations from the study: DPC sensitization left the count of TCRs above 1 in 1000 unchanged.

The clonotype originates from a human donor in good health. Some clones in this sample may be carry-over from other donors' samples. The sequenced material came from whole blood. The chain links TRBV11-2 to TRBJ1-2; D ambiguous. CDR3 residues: CASSLATESGYTF. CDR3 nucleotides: TGTGCCAGCAGCTTAGCTACAGAATCGGGCTACACCTTC.